This entry features one TCR beta chain sequence. No antigen is known for it. No base quality values were provided; no much bigger clone lies one nucleotide off. There are 19 amino acids in the CDR3, from cysteine to phenylalanine inclusive. Only CDR3 DNA remains: 57 bases, in frame from the first base. The CDR1 and CDR2 encoded by the germline V gene are MDHEN and SYDVKM. V loses 1 base of germline sequence and J loses 4 bases, and the interval between the two ends is 20 bases. This record belongs to a study of post-analysis software for immune sequencing data (dated by TCRdb to 2015 to 2017). With regard to the full study: The recorded disease courses included relapsing-remitting, secondary progressive and progressive-relapsing multiple sclerosis, and some patients had no subtype annotation. The multiple sclerosis patient repertoires were compared with about a dozen previously published healthy control repertoires from donors aged about 6 to 28 years. A subset of samples was prepared in parallel using single-end sample barcoding, then pooled and co-amplified after Illumina adapter ligation. Results and caveats for the whole study, not just this receptor: Direct clustering with F measure revealed strong co-clustering of samples prepared in the same batch, which led to a batch-effect correction. The multiple sclerosis patient group was slightly younger than the control group. Normalized Chao1 diversity was significantly lower in multiple sclerosis patients than controls, suggesting substantial peripheral T-cell clonal expansion. Patients showed significantly higher frequencies than controls for several TRBV segments, among them TRBV5-6, TRBV5-1 and TRBV20-1.

The library was obtained by PCR. The data were produced on an Illumina HiSeq 2500. Unique molecular identifiers were incorporated into TCR beta cDNA libraries to reduce PCR and sequencing biases. Some 500,000 cDNA molecules were obtained per 1 to 10 million input T cells, so each molecule approximated one T cell. The patient libraries were prepared and sequenced using the same protocol as the earlier healthy control dataset. Samples belonging to the same batch were prepared together, multiplexed and sequenced on a shared HiSeq lane. Concerning the study's data processing: Raw barcoded reads were processed with MIGEC, discarding single-read molecular identifier groups before consensus assembly and CDR3 extraction. Clonotype tables were post-analysed with VDJtools, normalizing diversity by down-sampling all datasets to the smallest sample size. To correct batch-related cross-sample contamination, repertoire overlap clustering matched CDR3 amino acid sequences but not nucleotide sequences. TCRdb redid the processing of the public reads, applying fastp at Q25 and MiXCR, and retained in-frame beta chains. Each entry merges the rows of one CDR3 protein and shows their most common DNA and genes. The V and J calls were not made by the authors but by TCRdb's processing. The sample profile shows hundreds of thousands of distinct CDR3 sequences; 55% to 60% of them were found once. Of the sample, about 11% is held by the ten largest clones.

To demonstrate the VDJtools post-analysis software, the study profiled TCR beta repertoires from the peripheral blood of 13 young patients with multiple sclerosis. The multiple sclerosis patients were children and adolescents between roughly 6 and 17 years of age. What was sequenced was blood. This sequence originates from a girl aged 2 to 10 with multiple sclerosis. The V gene is TRBV28 and the J gene is TRBJ2-6, with no D gene named confidently. The sequenced DNA is TGTGCCAGCAGTTTATTGATCCCTTCTAGAGGCTCAGGGGCCAACGTCCTGACTTTC. Translation gives CASSLLIPSRGSGANVLTF.